This TCR beta chain was sequenced in a study of shared clonotypes between healthy human individuals. Study-level findings and limits: Naive CD4 clonotypes overlapped across a handful of donors at around 5%.

Details on this clone: What it binds is not known.

The table came from immunoSEQ multiplex PCR; TCRdb's copy has only in-frame clones and leaves some out. The repertoire has approximately 1,500,000 clones, approximately 98% of them found once; the top ten carry roughly 0.4%. V gave up 3 bases and J gave up 3 bases, with 14 bases separating them. This CDR3 has 15 amino acids. The germline V gene has CDR1 MNHNS and CDR2 SASEGT. The sample taken for sequencing was naive CD4+ T cells sorted from blood. Subset defined: CD45RA+ positively selected. The sequence was collected from a man aged 25 to 40 in good health. The J gene is TRBJ1-2, the V gene TRBV6-1; D ambiguous. The CDR3 bases are TGTGCCAGCAGTGAGGCCCCACCGAGATACTATGGCTACACCTTC. Protein sequence: CASSEAPPRYYGYTF.